Presented here are 29 T cell receptor beta chains from one specimen sequenced in a study of post-analysis software for immune sequencing data. Unique molecular identifiers were built into the TCR beta cDNA libraries. TCRdb re-analysed the PCR reads in MiXCR, keeping a single row per CDR3 protein. The sample holds hundreds of thousands of distinct CDR3 sequences; just under 30% are singletons and the top ten take around 0.55%. Their antigens are not known. Findings and limits, study-wide: Higher frequency in patients than in controls was seen for roughly five TRBV segments, with TRBV5-6, TRBV5-1 and TRBV20-1 among them.

The sample consisted of blood. These receptor sequences come from a girl aged 5-17 years with multiple sclerosis.

This chain connects TRBV28 to TRBJ2-3; 12 bases line up with TRBD2. Looked up from germline, CDR1 is MDHEN and CDR2 is SYDVKM. The junction had 18 bases not matched to a gene; V was cut back by 5 bases and J by 6 bases. This CDR3 has 19 amino acids. In DNA form, the CDR3 reads TGTGCCAGCAGTAACCCGTCCCAACGACTAGCGGGAGTAACGGATACGCAGTATTTT. It is translated as CASSNPSQRLAGVTDTQYF.

This clonotype occurred a few times. V gene TRBV20-1 combines with J gene TRBJ2-3, with 7 bases identical to TRBD2. Germline V lookup: CDR1 DFQATT, CDR2 SNEGSKA (reference sequence). The CDR3 contains 14 residues. V gave up 5 bases and J gave up 6 bases; unmatched junction bases: 11. Here the CDR3 reads CSAPRGGSFDTQYF. The CDR3 DNA follows: TGCAGTGCTCCCCGGGGCGGGAGTTTCGATACGCAGTATTTT.

This clonotype has just a few counts. The chain links TRBV13 to TRBJ1-6, with D unresolved. The V end was cut by 3 bases, the J end by 9 bases, with 12 bases between. Germline V gene lookup returns CDR1 PRHDT and CDR2 FYEKMQ (reference sequence). This CDR3 spans 14 amino acids. Here the CDR3 reads CASSFVQWGSPLHF. Here the CDR3 DNA reads TGTGCCAGCAGCTTCGTGCAATGGGGTTCACCCCTCCACTTT.

This clonotype was observed a few times. The gene calls are TRBV15 and TRBJ1-2; D is perhaps TRBD1 (5 bases). The CDR3 is 15 residues long. The germline gives CDR1 LNHNV, CDR2 YYDKDF (reference sequence). Trimming cost V 0 bases and J 1 base, with 9 bases left between them. The CDR3 reads CATSRDFRDNYGYTF. The CDR3 DNA is TGTGCCACCAGCAGAGATTTCAGGGATAACTATGGCTACACCTTC.

This clonotype showed up many times. The chain has TRBV20-1 and TRBJ2-5; D remains unclear. Germline lookup yields CDR1 DFQATT and CDR2 SNEGSKA (reference sequence). Trimming cost V 5 bases and J 0 bases, with 7 bases left between them. The CDR3 consists of 12 residues. The CDR3 DNA reads TGCAGTGCTGTCCGGAACCAAGAGACCCAGTACTTC. Translation gives CSAVRNQETQYF.

This clonotype was found a few times. The V and J genes are TRBV6-5 and TRBJ2-1, with 7 bases identical to TRBD2. Germline values: CDR1 MNHEY, CDR2 SVGAGI. The CDR3 is 15 amino acids. V shed 3 bases and J 3 bases; nucleotides not matched to a gene: 5. The CDR3 bases are TGTGCCAGCAGTTATCTAGCGGAATTCTACAATGAGCAGTTCTTC. It is translated as CASSYLAEFYNEQFF.

In the case of this clonotype: The junction departs from the called germline gene at one end, perhaps through a read error. The chain joins TRBV2 to TRBJ2-4; unclear D gene. The J call may be mistaken, given a closer DNA end match to TRBJ2-7. CDR1 SNHLY and CDR2 FYNNEI come from the germline V gene. The CDR3 has 10 amino acids. The CDR3 DNA is TGTACCAGCACCGGCTACGAGCAGTACTTC. It encodes CTSTGYEQYF.

The chain is built from TRBV7-9 and TRBJ1-2; D call uncertain. Germline assignment: CDR1 SEHNR and CDR2 FQNEAQ (reference sequence). V was shortened by 2 bases and J by 9 bases, with 13 bases between the two germline ends. The length of the CDR3 is 13 residues. CDR3 bases: TGTGCCAGCAGCTTACTTCTGGGCTTGAGCTACACCTTC. Translation: CASSLLLGLSYTF.

This chain links TRBV6-4 with TRBJ1-5; tentatively, D is TRBD1 (5 bases). V lost 8 bases, J lost 0 bases, and 11 bases lay in between. This CDR3 contains 14 residues. Germline CDR1 is MRHNA and CDR2 is SNTAGT. DNA of the CDR3: TGTGCCAGCGGCAGGGTAATTAGCAATCAGCCCCAGCATTTT. This codes for CASGRVISNQPQHF.

The chain employs TRBV5-1 and TRBJ1-1; D is unclear. Trimming stripped 4 bases from V and 6 bases from J, with 16 bases between. Germline lookup yields CDR1 SGHRS and CDR2 YFSETQ. The CDR3 totals 14 residues. CDR3 sequence: CASSVGTFSSEAFF. CDR3 DNA: TGCGCCAGCAGCGTGGGTACATTTTCTTCTGAAGCTTTCTTT.

This clonotype showed up just a few times. In nucleotides, the CDR3 is TGTGCCAGCACTCGGGGACAGGGCGGCCAGCCCCAGCATTTT. It encodes CASTRGQGGQPQHF. The chain uses TRBV12-3 or TRBV12-4 and TRBJ1-5, with TRBD1 identical over 9 bases. The CDR3 extends over 14 amino acids. V gave up 7 bases and J gave up 7 bases; unmatched junction bases: 8.

The table lists this clonotype with a few counts. The V gene is TRBV27, the J gene TRBJ2-6; 7 bases are a match to TRBD2. The CDR3 length is 19 residues. Germline V gene lookup returns CDR1 MNHEY and CDR2 SMNVEV (reference sequence). Trimming removed 4 bases from V and 0 bases from J; junction bases left unmatched: 12. The CDR3 nucleotides are TGTGCCAGCAGTTCCCCCCCGAGGGGCGGGAGCTCTGGGGCCAACGTCCTGACTTTC. Its protein product is CASSSPPRGGSSGANVLTF.

The genes are TRBV29-1 and TRBJ2-2; D unclear. From germline, CDR1 is SQVTM and CDR2 ANQGSEA. V lost 2 bases and J 0 bases, leaving 13 bases between the germline ends. The CDR3 has 16 residues. The CDR3 here is CSVESHVGANTGELFF. The CDR3 DNA is TGCAGCGTTGAATCCCACGTCGGAGCGAACACCGGGGAGCTGTTTTTT.

The rearrangement links TRBV29-1 to TRBJ2-7, with a tentative D call TRBD1 (5 bases). The CDR3 is made up of 14 amino acids. The ends were cut back, 3 bases at V and 3 bases at J, with 15 bases in the middle. Germline values: CDR1 SQVTM, CDR2 ANQGSEA. CDR3 DNA sequence: TGCAGCGTTGATGGGCAGGGAAGTATCTACGAGCAGTACTTC. This translates into CSVDGQGSIYEQYF.

The chain links TRBV7-2 to TRBJ2-3, with D possibly being TRBD2 (6 bases). The CDR3 has 18 residues. Germline assignment: CDR1 SGHTA and CDR2 FQGNSA. The ends were cut back, 8 bases at V and 0 bases at J, with 24 bases in the middle. This chain's CDR3 is CASARYHVGTRSTDTQYF. The CDR3 region has the DNA TGTGCCAGCGCCCGATACCATGTCGGGACTCGTAGCACAGATACGCAGTATTTT.

The J gene is TRBJ1-1, the V gene TRBV7-8; the D gene is possibly TRBD1 (6 bases). This CDR3 contains 16 residues. Trimming left V 4 bases short and J 5 bases short, with 20 bases between. Germline lookup yields CDR1 SGHVS and CDR2 FQNEAQ. CDR3 coding DNA: TGTGCCAGCAGCTCCGAGTTTAGGGGGTTAGGGACTGAAGCTTTCTTT. As protein: CASSSEFRGLGTEAFF.

This clonotype turned up a few times. V is TRBV20-1 and J is TRBJ2-3, with 9 bases lining up with TRBD2. Germline V gene sequence: CDR1 DFQATT, CDR2 SNEGSKA (reference sequence). The V and J ends lost 6 bases and 2 bases, in that order; junction bases with no gene match: 6. This CDR3 comprises 14 residues. CDR3 loop: CSATRLADTDTQYF. CDR3 DNA: TGCAGTGCCACACGACTAGCGGACACAGATACGCAGTATTTT.

This chain joins TRBV27 and TRBJ2-1; 8 bases match TRBD1. This CDR3 contains 15 residues. Trimming cost V 7 bases and J 9 bases; bases outside gene matches: 14. The germline V gene encodes CDR1 MNHEY and CDR2 SMNVEV (reference sequence). The CDR3 here is CASIVVRGLRTEQFF. The CDR3 DNA reads TGTGCCAGCATTGTGGTCAGGGGGCTTCGTACTGAGCAGTTCTTC.

This clonotype showed up just once. V gene TRBV7-6 combines with J gene TRBJ2-5; 10 nucleotides align to TRBD2. This CDR3 comprises 16 residues. V shed 1 base and J 2 bases; nucleotides not matched to a gene: 4. The germline CDR1 and CDR2 sequences are SGHVS and FNYEAQ. The CDR3 DNA is TGTGCCAGCAGCTTAGTGTCTAGCGGGGGACAAGAGACCCAGTACTTC. Translating it yields CASSLVSSGGQETQYF.

The J gene is TRBJ1-5, the V gene TRBV6-6; 7 bases fit TRBD1. The CDR3 has 14 residues. V dropped 6 bases and J dropped 4; count of bases not matched to a gene: 6. CDR1 is MNHNY and CDR2 is SVGAGI in the germline V gene (reference sequence). The CDR3 DNA reads as TGTGCCAGCAGGACCGGGACAGTAAATCAGCCCCAGCATTTT. Residues: CASRTGTVNQPQHF.

Regarding this clonotype: The junction and the germline gene differ at one end; a read error may be behind it. The chain couples TRBV7-7 to TRBJ2-5, with TRBD2 identical over 12 bases. CDR3 size: 15 residues. CDR1 is SSHAT, CDR2 FNYEAQ, per germline (reference sequence). The DNA for the CDR3 is TGTGCTAGCAGCTTGGCTAGCGGGGGGGCGGAGGCCCAGTACTTC. Its translation is CASSLASGGAEAQYF.

V usage is TRBV18 and J usage is TRBJ2-1, with 10 bases matching TRBD2. This CDR3 has 19 residues. Unmatched junction bases numbered 16, after V lost 1 base and J lost 7 bases. The germline V gene encodes CDR1 KGHSH and CDR2 LQKENI. The CDR3 reads CASSPLNLAGVGPGNEQFF. Written as DNA, the CDR3 is TGTGCCAGCTCACCACTCAATCTAGCGGGAGTGGGGCCGGGGAATGAGCAGTTCTTC. The whole variable domain, filled in from reference TRBV18 and TRBJ2-1, reads NAGVMQNPRHLVRRRGQEARLRCSPMKGHSHVYWYRQLPEEGLKFMVYLQKENIIDESGMPKERFSAEFPKEGPSILRIQQVVRGDSAAYFCASSPLNLAGVGPGNEQFFGPGTRLTVL.

This chain uses TRBV6-2 or TRBV6-3 with TRBJ2-7; 7 nucleotides agree with TRBD1. From germline, CDR1 is MNHEY and CDR2 SVGEGT. V trimming: 6 bases; J trimming: 2 bases; junction bases outside the gene matches: 7. CDR3 length equals 14 residues. This chain's CDR3 is CASSKTDRAYEQYF. CDR3 DNA: TGTGCCAGCAGCAAAACAGACAGGGCCTACGAGCAGTACTTC.

The gene calls are TRBV3-1 and TRBJ2-5, with D maybe TRBD2 (5 bases). This CDR3 has 13 residues. Germline loops: CDR1 LGHDT, CDR2 YNNKEL (reference sequence). The ends were cut back, 0 bases at V and 7 bases at J, with 9 bases in the middle. The CDR3: CASSQDHRGTQYF. The CDR3 DNA sequence: TGTGCCAGCAGCCAAGATCACCGGGGGACCCAGTACTTC.

The chain joins TRBV7-2 to TRBJ2-5, with TRBD1 matching 8 bases. Germline CDR1 SGHTA, CDR2 FQGNSA. This CDR3 is 17 amino acids long. Unmatched junction bases numbered 12, after V lost 1 base and J lost 5 bases. This CDR3 reads CASSLGPGQGALETQYF. The DNA for the CDR3 is TGTGCCAGCAGCTTAGGGCCGGGGCAGGGGGCGTTGGAGACCCAGTACTTC.

Concerning this clonotype: Given a much more abundant clone one base away, this may be a read error. The chain carries TRBV29-1 and TRBJ2-1, with TRBD1 matching over 8 bases. The germline V gene has CDR1 SQVTM and CDR2 ANQGSEA. The CDR3 covers 13 residues. CDR3 DNA: TGCAGCGCCGACGGACAGGGCTACAATGGGCAGTTCTTC. It codes for CSADGQGYNGQFF.

This clonotype showed up just a few times. J is TRBJ2-3 and V is TRBV28; D is perhaps TRBD1 (5 bases). Trimming left V 3 bases short and J 4 bases short, with 14 bases between. The CDR3 has 15 residues. Germline loops: CDR1 MDHEN, CDR2 SYDVKM. The CDR3 coding sequence is TGTGCCAGCAGTTTGCAGGGAAAGAAGTCAGATACGCAGTATTTT. Its translation is CASSLQGKKSDTQYF.

V is TRBV28 and J is TRBJ2-7; either TRBD1 or TRBD2 may fit D (5 bases each). This CDR3 comprises 14 residues. V lost 3 bases to trimming and J lost 3 bases, with 12 bases between them. CDR1 MDHEN and CDR2 SYDVKM come from the germline V gene. CDR3 DNA sequence: TGTGCCAGCAGTTTCCTGGGGACCAACTACGAGCAGTACTTC. Residues: CASSFLGTNYEQYF.

This clonotype was seen a few times. This chain joins TRBV7-8 and TRBJ2-7, with 9 bases fitting TRBD1. The CDR3 contains 13 residues. CDR1 is SGHVS, CDR2 FQNEAQ, per germline. Losses at the gene ends were 7 bases for V and 6 bases for J; bases not matched to a gene: 7. The CDR3 DNA reads TGTGCCAGCACACGGACAGGGGCGGGCGAGCAGTACTTC. It encodes CASTRTGAGEQYF.